These T cell receptor beta chains were read from a single sample in a study of OX40 agonist ivuxolimab in advanced cancers. Sequencing used immunoSEQ multiplex PCR; TCRdb keeps in-frame clones, though not all of them. Among more than 85,000 clones listed, around 91% were seen once. The source material was CD4+ or CD8+ T cells sorted from blood, sampled in a trial of the OX40 agonist ivuxolimab. The receptors originated from an adult with an advanced solid tumor such as melanoma, head and neck, liver or kidney cancer. The CDR3 runs from the conserved cysteine through the conserved F or W. D genes are given only for firm matches. The size of a clone is reported for some rows only, either as once, few or many, or as a class for expanded clones.

v_call	cdr3_length	d_call	clone_size	j_call	cdr3_aa	cdr3_nt
TRBV7-2	14	NA	NA	TRBJ2-4	CASRKRAGWDIQYF	TGTGCCAGCAGAAAAAGGGCAGGGTGGGACATTCAGTACTTC
TRBV5-1	15	NA	NA	TRBJ2-3	CASSLEPQSVDTQYF	TGCGCCAGCAGCTTGGAGCCCCAGTCGGTAGATACGCAGTATTTT
TRBV30	15	TRBD2	NA	TRBJ2-3	CAWGLALANTDTQYF	TGTGCCTGGGGACTAGCCCTCGCCAACACAGATACGCAGTATTTT
TRBV28	12	TRBD2	NA	TRBJ2-1	CASRGLAGEQFF	TGTGCCAGCAGGGGGCTAGCGGGCGAGCAGTTCTTC
TRBV19	15	NA	NA	TRBJ1-3	CASRTDRYSGNTIYF	TGTGCCAGTAGAACGGACAGATACTCTGGAAACACCATATATTTT
TRBV10-3	14	TRBD1	NA	TRBJ2-1	CAITGGLTYNEQFF	TGTGCCATCACAGGGGGCCTGACCTACAATGAGCAGTTCTTC
TRBV7-9	14	NA	NA	TRBJ2-7	CASSSLSGSYEQYF	TGTGCCAGCAGCTCCTTGTCGGGTTCCTACGAGCAGTACTTC
TRBV27	15	NA	NA	TRBJ2-7	CASSLGAGISYEQYF	TGTGCCAGCAGTTTGGGGGCAGGGATTAGTTACGAGCAGTACTTC
TRBV4-1	16	TRBD2	NA	TRBJ2-2	CASSQEFRTSGGELFF	TGCGCCAGCAGCCAAGAGTTTCGGACTAGCGGCGGGGAGCTGTTTTTT
TRBV4-3	15	TRBD2	NA	TRBJ2-2	CASSQGTSSAGELFF	TGCGCCAGCAGCCAAGGGACTAGTAGCGCCGGGGAGCTGTTTTTT
TRBV28	15	NA	NA	TRBJ2-1	CASSLWTSSGNEQFF	TGTGCCAGCAGTTTATGGACTAGTTCTGGCAATGAGCAGTTCTTC
TRBV5-6	15	NA	NA	TRBJ2-1	CASSSPFPVYNEQFF	TGTGCCAGCAGCTCCCCGTTCCCGGTATACAATGAGCAGTTCTTC
TRBV5-4	14	NA	NA	TRBJ1-5	CASSLFGVSQPQHF	TGTGCCAGCAGCTTGTTCGGGGTTAGCCAGCCCCAGCATTTT
TRBV13	15	NA	few	TRBJ2-7	CASSLGGRSPYEQYF	TGTGCCAGCAGCTTAGGGGGGCGGAGTCCCTACGAGCAGTACTTC
TRBV11-2	15	NA	NA	TRBJ2-7	CASSLVFDHRVEQYF	TGTGCCAGCAGCTTAGTCTTCGACCACAGGGTCGAGCAGTACTTC
TRBV11-3	15	NA	NA	TRBJ2-4	CASSLLGILGNIQYF	TGTGCCAGCAGCTTGTTAGGCATATTGGGAAACATTCAGTACTTC
TRBV27	13	NA	NA	TRBJ1-1	CASRAGKDTEAFF	TGTGCCAGCAGAGCCGGAAAAGACACTGAAGCTTTCTTT
TRBV11-2	14	TRBD2	NA	TRBJ2-7	CASNRAGVRYEQYF	TGTGCCAGCAACCGAGCGGGAGTCAGGTACGAGCAGTACTTC
TRBV4-3	18	NA	NA	TRBJ2-3	CASSQVRSRLWGPDTQYF	TGCGCCAGCAGCCAAGTACGGAGTAGGCTCTGGGGCCCAGATACGCAGTATTTT
TRBV7-2	14	TRBD1	NA	TRBJ1-5	CASSQDRGDQPQHF	TGTGCCAGCAGCCAGGACAGGGGGGATCAGCCCCAGCATTTT
TRBV6-1	16	TRBD1	once	TRBJ2-1	CASSVLSGTVYNEQFF	TGTGCCAGCAGTGTACTATCCGGGACAGTGTACAATGAGCAGTTCTTC
TRBV14	11	NA	NA	TRBJ2-7	CASSEYYEQYF	TGTGCCAGCAGCGAATACTACGAGCAGTACTTC
TRBV30	15	NA	NA	TRBJ1-3	CAWSVSRGIGNTIYF	TGTGCCTGGAGTGTTTCGCGGGGGATTGGAAACACCATATATTTT
TRBV4-1	17	NA	NA	TRBJ2-3	CASSPLLLLGFTDTQYF	TGCGCCAGCAGCCCTCTTCTTCTCTTGGGTTTTACAGATACGCAGTATTTT
TRBV28	13	NA	NA	TRBJ1-2	CASSPGRYYGYTF	TGTGCCAGCAGTCCCGGAAGGTACTATGGCTACACCTTC
TRBV19	16	TRBD1	NA	TRBJ1-5	CASSGTGGQSNQPQHF	TGTGCCAGTAGCGGGACAGGGGGCCAAAGCAATCAGCCCCAGCATTTT
TRBV28	17	NA	NA	TRBJ2-2	CASSFPALPRDPGELFF	TGTGCCAGCAGTTTCCCCGCCCTACCCAGGGACCCCGGGGAGCTGTTTTTT
TRBV29-1	13	TRBD1	NA	TRBJ1-1	CSVVLGQGTEAFF	TGCAGCGTTGTGTTGGGACAGGGGACTGAAGCTTTCTTT
TRBV7-2	16	TRBD2	NA	TRBJ2-1	CASSSFYQDGSGSQFF	TGTGCCAGCAGCTCTTTTTATCAGGATGGGAGCGGGAGTCAGTTCTTC
TRBV7-9	15	TRBD1	few	TRBJ1-1	CASSSHGTGGTEAFF	TGTGCCAGCAGCTCCCATGGGACAGGCGGCACTGAAGCTTTCTTT
TRBV2	15	NA	NA	TRBJ1-1	CASSKDGVMNTEAFF	TGTGCCAGCAGTAAGGACGGGGTAATGAACACTGAAGCTTTCTTT
TRBV5-4	18	NA	NA	TRBJ1-4	CASSLNPQPRLSNEKLFF	TGTGCCAGCAGCTTGAACCCCCAACCCAGACTTTCGAATGAAAAACTGTTTTTT
TRBV10-3	13	NA	NA	TRBJ2-1	CATLPRRADEQFF	TGTGCCACCCTTCCCAGGAGGGCCGATGAGCAGTTCTTC
TRBV29-1	16	TRBD1	NA	TRBJ1-2	CSVVPLETAGGNGYTF	TGCAGCGTTGTCCCCCTCGAAACGGCAGGGGGCAATGGCTACACCTTC
TRBV6-5	14	TRBD2	NA	TRBJ2-7	CASSSRTSGYEQYF	TGTGCCAGCTCCAGCAGGACTAGCGGCTACGAGCAGTACTTC
TRBV11-3	14	NA	NA	TRBJ2-7	CASSLSLVSAEQYF	TGTGCCAGCAGCTTAAGTCTCGTTTCCGCGGAGCAGTACTTC
TRBV11-2	15	TRBD1	NA	TRBJ2-5	CASSLGDRVRETQYF	TGTGCCAGCAGCTTAGGCGACAGGGTACGAGAGACCCAGTACTTC
TRBV11-2	16	TRBD2	NA	TRBJ2-1	CASSLASGSSYNEQFF	TGTGCCAGCAGCCTCGCTAGCGGGAGCTCCTACAATGAGCAGTTCTTC
TRBV2	13	NA	NA	TRBJ2-2	CASSAGWTGELFF	TGTGCCAGCTCGGCAGGGTGGACCGGGGAGCTGTTTTTT
TRBV5-1	15	NA	NA	TRBJ2-1	CASKRVPSSYNEQFF	TGCGCCAGCAAAAGGGTCCCGAGCTCCTACAATGAGCAGTTCTTC
TRBV6-1	16	TRBD2	NA	TRBJ2-3	CASSEILGRGTDTQYF	TGTGCCAGCAGTGAAATCCTCGGGAGGGGCACAGATACGCAGTATTTT